Below, 6 T cell receptor beta chains from the same sample are listed, as sequenced in a study of blood T cell repertoires in COVID-19. The method was immunoSEQ multiplex PCR; TCRdb's version includes in-frame clones alone and lacks a portion of them. The sample shows approximately 60,000 clones, more than 65% of them seen only once. Sequencing used peripheral blood. These receptors came from a woman aged 80 or older with active or convalescent COVID-19.

This clone turned up a few times. The chain links TRBV7-8 to TRBJ2-3, with D maybe TRBD1 (7 bases). CDR1 and CDR2 (germline): SGHVS, FQNEAQ. The CDR3 covers 16 residues. Trimming pared 1 base from V and 0 bases from J, leaving 11 bases between. The chain's CDR3 is CASSLVTGRSTDTQYF. The CDR3 region has the DNA TGTGCCAGCAGCTTAGTGACAGGGAGGAGCACAGATACGCAGTATTTT. Combining the CDR3 with reference TRBV7-8 and TRBJ2-3 gives the whole variable domain GAGVSQSPRYKVAKRGQDVALRCDPISGHVSLFWYQQALGQGPEFLTYFQNEAQLDKSGLPSDRFFAERPEGSVSTLKIQRTQQEDSAVYLCASSLVTGRSTDTQYFGPGTRLTVL.

The V call is TRBV2, the J call TRBJ2-7; a weak D match, TRBD2 (6 bases). Deletions cut 3 bases from V and 2 bases from J, with 14 bases between. CDR3 length equals 15 residues. In germline, CDR1 is SNHLY, CDR2 FYNNEI. CDR3 sequence (DNA): TGTGCCAGCAGTGACCCAGGGAGGTTTACCTACGAGCAGTACTTC. Translation: CASSDPGRFTYEQYF. The full variable domain, rest sourced from reference TRBV2 and TRBJ2-7, is EPEVTQTPSHQVTQMGQEVILRCVPISNHLYFYWYRQILGQKVEFLVSFYNNEISEKSEIFDDQFSVERPDGSNFTLKIRSTKLEDSAMYFCASSDPGRFTYEQYFGPGTRLTVT.

The chain carries TRBV4-1 and TRBJ1-2, with D possibly being TRBD1 (5 bases). Germline V gene sequence: CDR1 MGHRA, CDR2 YSYEKL. Deletions cut 4 bases from V and 2 bases from J, with 17 bases between. There are 16 residues in the CDR3. CDR3 loop: CASSRGWGRSNYGYTF. As DNA, the CDR3 is TGCGCCAGCAGCCGGGGGTGGGGGAGGTCGAACTATGGCTACACCTTC.

The genes are TRBV6-1 and TRBJ1-2; the D is unclear. This CDR3 has 14 amino acids. V dropped 2 bases and J dropped 2 bases, with 9 bases sitting between them. Germline V gene lookup returns CDR1 MNHNS and CDR2 SASEGT. The CDR3 nucleotides read TGTGCCAGCAGTGAACTGCGGGGAAACTATGGCTACACCTTC. Encoded protein: CASSELRGNYGYTF.

In this sample, this clone turned up once. V usage is TRBV5-4 and J usage is TRBJ1-1, with D possibly TRBD1 on 6 matching bases. The germline CDR1 and CDR2 sequences are SGHNT and YYREEE (reference sequence). The CDR3 length is 15 residues. V lost 0 bases, J lost 1 base, and 10 bases lay in between. CDR3 in DNA: TGTGCCAGCAGCTTGGCCGGCAGGGGGAACACTGAAGCTTTCTTT. Translated: CASSLAGRGNTEAFF.

The V gene is TRBV7-9, the J gene TRBJ1-3; possibly TRBD1 for D (6 bases). V was clipped by 5 bases and J by 0 bases, with 17 bases between them. The CDR3 has 17 residues. Germline V CDR1 and CDR2: SEHNR, FQNEAQ (reference sequence). The CDR3 protein is CASSVHRDTSSGNTIYF. The DNA for the CDR3 is TGTGCCAGCAGCGTCCACCGGGACACGAGCTCTGGAAACACCATATATTTT. The entire variable domain, with the rest obtained from reference TRBV7-9 and TRBJ1-3, is as follows: DTGVSQNPRHKITKRGQNVTFRCDPISEHNRLYWYRQTLGQGPEFLTYFQNEAQLEKSRLLSDRFSAERPKGSFSTLEIQRTEQGDSAMYLCASSVHRDTSSGNTIYFGEGSWLTVV.